Listed below are T cell receptor beta chains from one sample, sequenced in a study of blood T cell repertoires in COVID-19. Clones were sequenced by immunoSEQ multiplex PCR, and TCRdb holds only the in-frame ones, with some missing. The table records 85,000 to 100,000 clones, 84% of them present only once. Sequencing was done on a sample of peripheral blood. These receptors were collected from a woman aged 55-70 years with acute or convalescent COVID-19. The CDR3 runs from the conserved cysteine through the conserved F or W.

V gene	J gene	CDR3 protein
TRBV29-1	TRBJ1-1	CSVEEAGVTEAFF
TRBV10-3	TRBJ1-3	CAISAGVGNTIYF
TRBV3-1/TRBV3-2	TRBJ1-1	CASSQHRGNTEAFF
TRBV3-1/TRBV3-2	TRBJ1-2	CASSPEGEGVYGYTF
TRBV6-5	TRBJ1-5	CASRDRGHQPQHF
TRBV5-1	TRBJ2-7	CASSARWRGQGGSYEQYF
TRBV25-1	TRBJ1-4	CASSDLGEANEKLFF
TRBV18	TRBJ1-2	CAPPRGWDGYTF
TRBV4-2	TRBJ1-3	CASSHSGTGEDPIYF
TRBV28	TRBJ1-1	CASSFPQGNTEAFF
TRBV11-2	TRBJ1-1	CASSFGVTGFGTEAFF
TRBV5-6	TRBJ1-2	CASSPSSNRLPYGYTF
TRBV7-9	TRBJ1-2	CASSHRQESYGYTF
TRBV2	TRBJ1-1	CASRKGFMNTEAFF
TRBV5-6	TRBJ1-2	CASSFSGGGYTF
TRBV7-9	TRBJ2-5	CASSTRDRPQETQYF
TRBV2	TRBJ1-1	CASCRQGAPEAFF
TRBV7-2	TRBJ2-7	CASSSLAGGQYEQYF
TRBV24-1	TRBJ2-1	CATSDSTSGGFSEQFF
TRBV4-2	TRBJ2-3	CASSQAWTSDTDTQYF
TRBV6-5	TRBJ2-7	CANRAAYESSYEQYF
TRBV7-2	TRBJ1-2	CASSLRGGPQYGYTF